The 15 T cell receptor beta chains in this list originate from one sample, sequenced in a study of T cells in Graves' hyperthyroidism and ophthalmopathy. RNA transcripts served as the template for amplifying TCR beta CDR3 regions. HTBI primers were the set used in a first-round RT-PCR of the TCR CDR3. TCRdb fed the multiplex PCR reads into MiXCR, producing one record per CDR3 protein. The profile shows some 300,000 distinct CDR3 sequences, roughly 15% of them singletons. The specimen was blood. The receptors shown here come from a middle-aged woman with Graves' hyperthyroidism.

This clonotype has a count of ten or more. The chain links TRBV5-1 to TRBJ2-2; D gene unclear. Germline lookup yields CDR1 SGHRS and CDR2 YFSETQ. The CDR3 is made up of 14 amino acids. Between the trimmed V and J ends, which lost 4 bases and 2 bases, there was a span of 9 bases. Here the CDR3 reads CASSQSRNTGELFF. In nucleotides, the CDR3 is TGCGCCAGCAGCCAAAGCCGAAACACCGGGGAGCTGTTTTTT.

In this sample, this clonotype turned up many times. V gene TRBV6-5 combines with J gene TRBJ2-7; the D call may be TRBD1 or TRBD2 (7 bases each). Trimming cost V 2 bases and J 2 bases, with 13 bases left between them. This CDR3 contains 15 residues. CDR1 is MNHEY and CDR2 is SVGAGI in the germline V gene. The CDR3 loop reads CASSYGQGGAYEQYF. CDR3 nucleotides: TGTGCCAGCAGTTACGGCCAGGGGGGGGCCTACGAGCAGTACTTC.

The CDR3 sequence: CASSQDLAGATTDTQYF. The CDR3 region has the DNA TGTGCCAGCAGCCAAGATCTAGCGGGGGCCACCACAGATACGCAGTATTTT. The V call is TRBV14, the J call TRBJ2-3; 10 nucleotides match TRBD2. Germline CDR1 SGHDN, CDR2 FVKESK. The CDR3 contains 17 residues. Losses at the gene ends were 0 bases for V and 2 bases for J; bases not matched to a gene: 5.

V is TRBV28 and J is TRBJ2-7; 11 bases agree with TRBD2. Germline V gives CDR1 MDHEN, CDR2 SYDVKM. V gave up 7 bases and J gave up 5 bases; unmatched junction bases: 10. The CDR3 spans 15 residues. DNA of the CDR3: TGTGCCAGCACCCTTAGCGGGAGGGCAGGGGACGAGCAGTACTTC. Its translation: CASTLSGRAGDEQYF.

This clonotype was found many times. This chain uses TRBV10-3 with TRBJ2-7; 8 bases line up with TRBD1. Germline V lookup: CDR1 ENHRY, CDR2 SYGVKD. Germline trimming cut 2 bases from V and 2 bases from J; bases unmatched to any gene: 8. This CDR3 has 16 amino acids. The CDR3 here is CAISEPDRGNPYEQYF. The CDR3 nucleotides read TGTGCCATCAGTGAGCCCGACAGGGGCAACCCCTACGAGCAGTACTTC.

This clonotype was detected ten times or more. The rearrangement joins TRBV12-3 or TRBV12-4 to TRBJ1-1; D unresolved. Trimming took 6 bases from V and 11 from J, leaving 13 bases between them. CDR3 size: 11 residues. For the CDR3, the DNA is TGTGCCAGCAGCCCCGGTTGGAAGGCTTTCTTT. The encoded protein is CASSPGWKAFF.

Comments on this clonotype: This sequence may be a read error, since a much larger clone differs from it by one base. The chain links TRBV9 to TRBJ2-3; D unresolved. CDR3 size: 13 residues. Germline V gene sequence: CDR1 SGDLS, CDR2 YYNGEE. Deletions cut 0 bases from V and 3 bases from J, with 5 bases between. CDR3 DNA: TGTGCCAGCAGCGTAGTGAGAACAGATACGCAGTATTTT. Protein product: CASSVVRTDTQYF.

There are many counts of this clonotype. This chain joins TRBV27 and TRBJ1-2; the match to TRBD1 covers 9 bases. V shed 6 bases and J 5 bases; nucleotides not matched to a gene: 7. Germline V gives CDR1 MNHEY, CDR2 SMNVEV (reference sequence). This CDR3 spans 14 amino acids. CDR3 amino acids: CASRRTGDRYGYTF. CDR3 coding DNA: TGTGCCAGCAGACGGACAGGGGATAGGTATGGCTACACCTTC.

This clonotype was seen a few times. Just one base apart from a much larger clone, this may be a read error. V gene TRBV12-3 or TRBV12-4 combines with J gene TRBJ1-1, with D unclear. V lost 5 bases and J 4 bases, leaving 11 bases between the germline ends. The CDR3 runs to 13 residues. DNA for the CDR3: TGTGCCAGCAGTCGACTGTTGAGCACTGAAGCTTTCTTT. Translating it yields CASSRLLSTEAFF.

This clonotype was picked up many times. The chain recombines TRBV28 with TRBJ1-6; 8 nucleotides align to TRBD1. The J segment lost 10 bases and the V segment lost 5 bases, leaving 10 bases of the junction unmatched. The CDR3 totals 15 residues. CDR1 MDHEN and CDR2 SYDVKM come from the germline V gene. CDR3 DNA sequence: TGTGCCAGCAGTCCGGACAGGGAGGGAGGATCACCCCTCCACTTT. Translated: CASSPDREGGSPLHF.

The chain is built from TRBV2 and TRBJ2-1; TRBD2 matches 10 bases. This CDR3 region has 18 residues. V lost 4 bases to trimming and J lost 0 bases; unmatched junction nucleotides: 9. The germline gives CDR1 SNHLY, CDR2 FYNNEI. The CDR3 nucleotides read TGTGCCAGCAGTGGGACTACTAGCGGGACGAGCTCCTACAATGAGCAGTTCTTC. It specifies CASSGTTSGTSSYNEQFF.

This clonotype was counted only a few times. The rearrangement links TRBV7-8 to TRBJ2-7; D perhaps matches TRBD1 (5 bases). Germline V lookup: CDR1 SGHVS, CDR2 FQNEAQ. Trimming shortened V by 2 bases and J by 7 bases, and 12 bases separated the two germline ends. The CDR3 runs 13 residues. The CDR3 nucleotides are TGTGCCAGCAGCTTAACCCCTAGGGGAGAGCAGTACTTC. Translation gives CASSLTPRGEQYF. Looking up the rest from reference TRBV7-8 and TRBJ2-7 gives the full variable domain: GAGVSQSPRYKVAKRGQDVALRCDPISGHVSLFWYQQALGQGPEFLTYFQNEAQLDKSGLPSDRFFAERPEGSVSTLKIQRTQQEDSAVYLCASSLTPRGEQYFGPGTRLTVT.

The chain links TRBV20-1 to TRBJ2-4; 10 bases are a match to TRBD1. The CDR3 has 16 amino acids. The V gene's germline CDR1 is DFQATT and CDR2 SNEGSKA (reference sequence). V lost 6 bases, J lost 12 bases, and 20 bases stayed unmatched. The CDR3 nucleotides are TGCAGTGCCCCGAGGGCCGGGACAGGGGCGGAGGGGGCTCAGTACTTC. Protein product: CSAPRAGTGAEGAQYF.

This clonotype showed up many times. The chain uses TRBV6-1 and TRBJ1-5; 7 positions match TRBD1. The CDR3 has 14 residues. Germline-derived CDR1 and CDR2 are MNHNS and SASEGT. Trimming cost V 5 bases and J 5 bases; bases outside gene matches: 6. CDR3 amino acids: CASSPGTVYQPQHF. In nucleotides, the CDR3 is TGTGCCAGCAGTCCCGGGACAGTTTATCAGCCCCAGCATTTT.

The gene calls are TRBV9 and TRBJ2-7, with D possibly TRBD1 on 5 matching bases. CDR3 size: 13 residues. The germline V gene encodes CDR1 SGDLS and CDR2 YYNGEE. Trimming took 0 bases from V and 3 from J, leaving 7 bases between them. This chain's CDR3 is CASSVETDYEQYF. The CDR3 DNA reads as TGTGCCAGCAGCGTAGAGACAGACTACGAGCAGTACTTC.